This T cell receptor beta chain was captured in a study of PD-L1 blockade in urothelial cancer (dated by TCRdb to about 2017). Looking at the study overall: Therapy was started around 2014 for all patients, and atezolizumab 1,200 mg was administered intravenously every 3 weeks. Twenty-five of 29 patients were identified as males with urothelial cancer of bladder origin, and a prior smoking history was reported by 18 of 29 patients. Patients had an ECOG performance status of 0 or 1 and had received between 0 and 3 prior chemotherapy regimens. Blood samples were analyzed at two time points: 3 weeks after treatment start (second dose) and 6 weeks after treatment start. A median of roughly 140,000 T cells and just over 80,000 unique TCRs was obtained from blood samples, and a median clonality of approximately 0.086 was observed. The study was an exploratory multi-omic analysis of somatic, immune and clinical correlates of response to PD-L1 blockade with atezolizumab in urothelial cancer. Pretreatment tumor samples, along with matched peripheral blood collected serially before and after atezolizumab treatment, underwent TCR sequencing. Durable clinical benefit was defined as progression-free survival longer than 6 months, and TCR features were also tested against progression-free and overall survival. In the same patients who had TCR sequencing, pretreatment tumors also underwent whole exome sequencing and RNA sequencing. Durable clinical benefit was achieved by nine patients and was not achieved by 20 patients. Some 30 patients had pretreatment blood TCR-seq, some 25 had at least one posttreatment blood collection, and some 25 had tumor TCR-seq. Findings and caveats that apply to the study as a whole: Because the sample size was small (n ≈ 30) and many of the analyses were exploratory, the results are meant to be hypothesis-generating. A pretreatment peripheral blood TCR clonality below the median was linked to improved progression-free and overall survival. Among patients with durable benefit, tumor-associated TCR clones showed greater expansion in peripheral blood 3 weeks after treatment started (n = 22, p = 0.022).

Synthetic TCR analog templates were spiked into each PCR to estimate absolute template abundance from read counts. The immunoSEQ assay used bias-controlled V and J gene primers to amplify TCRbeta CDR3 regions from genomic DNA. Rearranged TCRbeta segments were sequenced at approximately 20X coverage. The study's processing was this. Sequencing errors were corrected by clustering, and CDR3s were annotated against IMGT so that V, D and J genes could be assigned. Only productive TCRbeta rearrangements were used in downstream analyses, excluding out-of-frame or stop-codon sequences. To compute clonality, Shannon entropy was normalized by the log of the number of unique productive sequences and then subtracted from one. Fisher's exact test with Benjamini-Hochberg correction, using a cutoff of adjusted p below 0.01, was how clones that differed between time points or between blood and tumor were identified. Sourced from immuneACCESS, this table was stored by TCRdb with only in-frame sequences that have V and J called. A share of the clones is absent; for the studies checked, an unresolved V gene accounts for under half, and the remainder has no known explanation. D and trimming come from the DNA, and the V and J calls and clone size come from that table. This sample comprises around 100,000 clones, around 87% of them detected only once. About 2% of the sample rests with the top ten.

Notes on this clone: Its antigen remains undetermined. Base qualities were left out, and no much larger clone turns up one base away.

V is cut back by 0 bases and J by 8 bases, with 10 bases in the junction unmatched. The CDR3 sequence holds 16 residues, the cysteine and phenylalanine included. Only CDR3 DNA remains: 48 bases, in frame from the first base. The germline V gene provides CDR1 MNHEY and CDR2 SVGAGI. The sample's time point label, in plain terms: pretreatment peripheral blood. A cohort of approximately 31 patients with locally advanced or metastatic urothelial carcinoma, treated at Memorial Sloan Kettering on a trial protocol, was included. Peripheral blood mononuclear cells were collected from each patient pretreatment and during treatment, giving between 1 and 8 total time points per patient. The Qiagen DNeasy Blood extraction kit was used to purify genomic DNA from total PBMCs and tumor samples. PBMCs were collected pretreatment and during treatment and were isolated and stored as previously described.

The receptor was isolated from a man in his sixties with urothelial cancer. This material consisted of PBMCs, taken around atezolizumab (anti-PD-L1) treatment. Recombination linked TRBV6-5 to TRBJ1-2, with 9 bases aligning to TRBD1. The CDR3 reads CASSYSSGQGFVGYTF. In nucleotides, the sequence is TGTGCCAGCAGTTACTCGTCGGGACAGGGATTTGTCGGCTACACCTTC.